These 16 T cell receptor beta chains share one sample of origin, sequenced in a study of blood T cell repertoires in COVID-19. Sequencing was performed with immunoSEQ multiplex PCR; in TCRdb, only in-frame clones are kept and a portion is missing. The repertoire holds 240,000 or so clones, with roughly 88% as singletons. Material: peripheral blood. The receptors were sampled from an older man with acute or convalescent COVID-19.

This clone was detected only a few times. The chain combines TRBV7-2 with TRBJ2-7; D is possibly TRBD1 (6 bases). This CDR3 is 15 amino acids long. CDR1 and CDR2 (germline): SGHTA, FQGNSA. Trimming removed 0 bases from V and 5 bases from J, with 14 bases in between. Written as DNA, the CDR3 is TGTGCCAGCAGCTTAGCTGGAATTGGGGGCCACGAGCAGTACTTC. This codes for CASSLAGIGGHEQYF.

In DNA form, the CDR3 reads TGTGCCAGCAGCTTAGGACAGGGAGATTTGTACACTGAAGCTTTCTTT. It translates to CASSLGQGDLYTEAFF. This chain uses TRBV7-9 with TRBJ1-1; 7 nucleotides align to TRBD1. Germline V gene lookup returns CDR1 SEHNR and CDR2 FQNEAQ (reference sequence). Trimming removed 1 base from V and 3 bases from J; junction bases left unmatched: 8. The CDR3 covers 16 residues.

The rearrangement uses TRBV3-1 (or the pseudogene TRBV3-2) and TRBJ2-1; TRBD2 agrees at 7 bases. Losses at the gene ends were 5 bases for V and 4 bases for J; bases not matched to a gene: 8. This CDR3 is 15 amino acids long. Germline V gives CDR1 LGHDT, CDR2 YNNKEL (reference sequence). The chain's CDR3 is CASSGVLAAYNEQFF. Here the CDR3 DNA reads TGTGCCAGCAGCGGGGTGCTAGCGGCATACAATGAGCAGTTCTTC.

J is TRBJ1-1 and V is TRBV24-1; the D is unclear. The CDR3 loop spans 14 amino acids. Germline V gene data show CDR1 as KGHDR and CDR2 as SFDVKD. V was cut by 5 bases and J by 0 bases, with 9 bases left in between. In nucleotides, the CDR3 is TGTGCCACCAGTGCGGGAAAGTTGAACACTGAAGCTTTCTTT. Encoded protein: CATSAGKLNTEAFF.

J is TRBJ2-2 and V is TRBV5-1, with a possible D match to TRBD1 (5 bases). CDR1 is SGHRS and CDR2 is YFSETQ in the germline V gene. There are 16 residues in the CDR3. The germline V and J ends were trimmed by 3 bases and 0 bases, with 12 bases remaining between them. The CDR3 is CASSSDGASNTGELFF. DNA for the CDR3: TGCGCCAGCAGCTCCGATGGGGCTTCGAACACCGGGGAGCTGTTTTTT.

This clone appeared once. The V call is TRBV2, the J call TRBJ2-3; 10 bases fit TRBD2. The CDR3 runs to 18 residues. Unmatched junction bases numbered 14, after V lost 6 bases and J lost 2 bases. The germline V gene encodes CDR1 SNHLY and CDR2 FYNNEI. The CDR3 here is CASSPNPGLAGVTDTQYF. CDR3 coding DNA: TGTGCCAGCAGCCCCAACCCGGGGCTAGCGGGGGTCACAGATACGCAGTATTTT.

The chain carries TRBV3-1 (or the pseudogene TRBV3-2) and TRBJ2-3; 7 bases fit TRBD2. This CDR3 has 15 residues. The ends lost 1 base at V and 2 bases at J; junction bases unmatched: 3. The germline V gene has CDR1 LGHDT and CDR2 YNNKEL (reference sequence). The CDR3 protein is CASSQGSGITDTQYF. CDR3 DNA: TGTGCCAGCAGCCAAGGGAGCGGGATCACAGATACGCAGTATTTT.

This clone was counted only a few times. This chain joins TRBV6-5 and TRBJ1-5; 9 positions agree with TRBD1. Trimming removed 8 bases from V and 4 bases from J; junction bases left unmatched: 6. The germline V gene encodes CDR1 MNHEY and CDR2 SVGAGI. There are 14 residues in the CDR3. The DNA of the CDR3 is TGTGCCAGCGCCGGACAGGGGTGGAATCAGCCCCAGCATTTT. It encodes CASAGQGWNQPQHF.

The CDR3 nucleotides read TGTGCCAGTAGTACGGGACAGTTAGCCTACAATGAGCAGTTCTTC. It is translated as CASSTGQLAYNEQFF. This rearrangement joins TRBV19 to TRBJ2-1, with TRBD1 identical over 7 bases. The CDR3 is 15 residues long. Germline V gene lookup returns CDR1 LNHDA and CDR2 SQIVND (reference sequence). J gave up 2 bases and V 4 bases, and 5 bases lay outside the gene matches.

The chain combines TRBV19 with TRBJ2-2, with D possibly matching TRBD2 (6 bases). V was shortened by 9 bases and J by 4 bases, with 12 bases between the two germline ends. The CDR3 has 13 amino acids. Germline V gene data show CDR1 as LNHDA and CDR2 as SQIVND (reference sequence). CDR3: CASGQGGTGELFF. DNA for the CDR3: TGTGCCAGCGGTCAGGGAGGCACCGGGGAGCTGTTTTTT.

This chain uses TRBV20-1 with TRBJ2-1; a weak D match, TRBD1 (6 bases). Germline-derived CDR1 and CDR2 are DFQATT and SNEGSKA (reference sequence). With 3 bases removed from V and 10 bases from J, the gap between germline ends came to 22 bases. CDR3 length equals 15 residues. The DNA of the CDR3 is TGCAGTGCTAGTGGGCAGGGACATCTAATGGTCGAGCAGTTCTTC. Its translation: CSASGQGHLMVEQFF.

About this clone itself: Other DNA sequences in the same sample also yield this CDR3. The CDR3 is CASSSQGGSNQPQHF. CDR3 DNA sequence: TGTGCCAGCAGCTCCCAGGGGGGAAGCAATCAGCCCCAGCATTTT. The chain uses TRBV7-9 and TRBJ1-5; 7 nucleotides line up with TRBD1. CDR3 length equals 15 residues. V gave up 4 bases and J gave up 1 base; unmatched junction bases: 4. Germline V gene data show CDR1 as SEHNR and CDR2 as FQNEAQ (reference sequence).

This chain connects TRBV19 to TRBJ2-1; 12 bases map to TRBD2. Germline V lookup: CDR1 LNHDA, CDR2 SQIVND (reference sequence). J gave up 0 bases and V 5 bases, and 5 bases lay outside the gene matches. This CDR3 spans 17 amino acids. CDR3 nucleotide sequence: TGTGCCAGTAGTGGACTAGCGGGGCCTAGCTCCTACAATGAGCAGTTCTTC. Translating gives CASSGLAGPSSYNEQFF.

The J gene is TRBJ1-1, the V gene TRBV12-3 or TRBV12-4; 7 positions agree with TRBD1. The CDR3 covers 13 residues. Unmatched junction bases numbered 3, after V lost 8 bases and J lost 0 bases. Here the CDR3 DNA reads TGTGCCAGCTTCGGACAGGTGAACACTGAAGCTTTCTTT. Translated, it gives CASFGQVNTEAFF.

This clone has only one observation. This chain links TRBV28 with TRBJ1-5, with 10 bases that match TRBD1. J gave up 3 bases and V 6 bases, and 5 bases lay outside the gene matches. The CDR3 length is 15 residues. CDR1 and CDR2 (germline): MDHEN, SYDVKM. DNA of the CDR3: TGTGCCAGCAGCCTCGGGACAGGGGTCAATCAGCCCCAGCATTTT. It specifies CASSLGTGVNQPQHF.

The V and J genes are TRBV7-2 and TRBJ2-2; a possible D gene is TRBD2 (6 bases). There are 16 residues in the CDR3. V lost 6 bases and J 5 bases, leaving 19 bases between the germline ends. Germline V lookup: CDR1 SGHTA, CDR2 FQGNSA. The CDR3 spells CASRRNRGMMTGELFF. The CDR3 nucleotides read TGTGCCAGCAGGCGTAACCGGGGGATGATGACCGGGGAGCTGTTTTTT.